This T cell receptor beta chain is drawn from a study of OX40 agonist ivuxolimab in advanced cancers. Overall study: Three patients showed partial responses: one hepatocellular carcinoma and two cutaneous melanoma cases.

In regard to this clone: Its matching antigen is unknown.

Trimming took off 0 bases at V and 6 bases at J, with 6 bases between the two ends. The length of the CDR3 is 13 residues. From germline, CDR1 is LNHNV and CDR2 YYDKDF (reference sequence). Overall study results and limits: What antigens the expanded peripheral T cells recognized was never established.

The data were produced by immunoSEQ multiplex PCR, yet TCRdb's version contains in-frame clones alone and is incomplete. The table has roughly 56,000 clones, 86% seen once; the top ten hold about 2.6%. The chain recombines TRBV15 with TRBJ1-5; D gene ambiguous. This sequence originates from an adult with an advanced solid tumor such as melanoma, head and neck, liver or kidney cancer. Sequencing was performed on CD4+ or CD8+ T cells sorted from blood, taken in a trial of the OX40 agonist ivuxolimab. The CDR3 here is CATSRDQFQPQHF. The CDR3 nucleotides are TGTGCCACCAGCAGAGATCAATTTCAGCCCCAGCATTTT.